The entry below gives a single T cell receptor (beta chain) sequence along with its context. Its antigen is undetermined. Germline V gives CDR1 SGHRS, CDR2 YFSETQ. The CDR3 has 17 residues. From its re-call of the 5' RACE reads, TCRdb lists each CDR3 protein once, without DNA. In total, the table holds approximately 550,000 distinct CDR3 sequences. The sample comes from a study of T cells expressing NK-cell markers. Study background: Sequencing of TCR beta repertoires drew on sorted CD3+CD56+NKG2C+, CD3+CD56+NKG2C- and CD3+CD56-NKG2C+ T cells. Among the eight sequenced donors, seven tested HCMV-seropositive and one tested seronegative.

Findings and caveats of the study: The leading position in the CD3+CD56-NKG2C+ fraction of a handful of donors also went to these clonotypes.

The chain is built from TRBV5-1 and TRBJ2-5; lacking DNA, the TRBD2 call made by TCRdb goes unchecked. This receptor was obtained from a man younger than 30 in good health. The specimen was blood T cells: a sorted CD56 or NKG2C T cell subset, CD4+ or CD8+ T cells, or bulk PBMC T cells (not recorded which). The CDR3 reads CASSLYSSGRVGETQYF.